The 6 T cell receptor beta chains below all came from one sample that was sequenced in a study of cytomegalovirus exposure and HLA in healthy donors. Both 60 Vbeta primers and 13 Jbeta primers went into the PCR. Here immunoSEQ multiplex PCR was the method, and the copy in TCRdb shows in-frame clones only, minus some. The sample shows approximately 140,000 clones, roughly 72% of them seen only once. The material sequenced was PBMCs. The receptors were gathered from a man aged 40-55 years in good health and CMV-seronegative.

The J gene is TRBJ2-7, the V gene TRBV4-2; a weak D match, TRBD2 (6 bases). This CDR3 comprises 18 residues. Deletions cut 4 bases from V and 2 bases from J, with 24 bases between. The V gene's germline CDR1 is LGHNA and CDR2 YNFKEQ. CDR3 sequence (DNA): TGTGCCAGCAGCCCCCTTGGCGGGGCTAGCGCCCCTCCCTACGAGCAGTACTTC. Its protein is CASSPLGGASAPPYEQYF.

Comment on this clone: An end of the junction does not agree with germline; a read error may underlie this. The chain employs TRBV7-9 and TRBJ1-4; D is unresolved. This CDR3 is built from 16 residues. From germline, CDR1 is SEHNR and CDR2 FQNEAQ (reference sequence). The CDR3 region is CSSSLAGGPTNEKLFF. The CDR3 bases are TGTTCCAGCAGCTTAGCGGGAGGGCCCACTAATGAAAAACTGTTTTTT. Full variable domain (rest looked up from reference TRBV7-9 and TRBJ1-4): DTGVSQNPRHKITKRGQNVTFRCDPISEHNRLYWYRQTLGQGPEFLTYFQNEAQLEKSRLLSDRFSAERPKGSFSTLEIQRTEQGDSAMYLCSSSLAGGPTNEKLFFGSGTQLSVL.

The chain links TRBV5-4 to TRBJ2-7, with a possible D match to TRBD2 (6 bases). Deletions cut 4 bases from V and 0 bases from J, with 14 bases between. The CDR3 consists of 15 residues. CDR1 SGHNT and CDR2 YYREEE come from the germline V gene (reference sequence). CDR3 sequence: CASSLGGAASYEQYF. CDR3 DNA: TGTGCCAGCAGCCTGGGCGGGGCCGCCTCCTACGAGCAGTACTTC. Together with reference TRBV5-4 and TRBJ2-7, the CDR3 gives the full variable domain: ETGVTQSPTHLIKTRGQQVTLRCSSQSGHNTVSWYQQALGQGPQFIFQYYREEENGRGNFPPRFSGLQFPNYSSELNVNALELDDSALYLCASSLGGAASYEQYFGPGTRLTVT.

The chain links TRBV5-4 to TRBJ1-2, with D uncertain. The CDR3 consists of 12 residues. The V end was cut by 0 bases, the J end by 8 bases, with 8 bases between. CDR1 SGHNT and CDR2 YYREEE come from the germline V gene (reference sequence). CDR3 protein: CASSLDGGGYTF. CDR3 in DNA: TGTGCCAGCAGCTTGGATGGAGGGGGCTACACCTTC.

This chain connects TRBV30 to TRBJ2-5, with D hard to call. V was cut by 0 bases and J by 2 bases, with 10 bases left in between. The germline CDR1 and CDR2 sequences are GTSNPN and SVGIG (reference sequence). This CDR3 is built from 14 residues. The CDR3 loop is CAWSVQSYQETQYF. The CDR3 nucleotides read TGTGCCTGGAGTGTACAAAGTTATCAAGAGACCCAGTACTTC.

This clone was seen just once. The chain joins TRBV7-9 to TRBJ1-6; D gene unclear. Germline V gene data show CDR1 as SEHNR and CDR2 as FQNEAQ (reference sequence). Trimming pared 4 bases from V and 7 bases from J, leaving 14 bases between. The length of the CDR3 is 15 residues. The CDR3 loop is CASSSLGAQNSPLHF. DNA of the CDR3: TGTGCCAGCAGCTCACTGGGAGCACAAAATTCACCCCTCCACTTT.